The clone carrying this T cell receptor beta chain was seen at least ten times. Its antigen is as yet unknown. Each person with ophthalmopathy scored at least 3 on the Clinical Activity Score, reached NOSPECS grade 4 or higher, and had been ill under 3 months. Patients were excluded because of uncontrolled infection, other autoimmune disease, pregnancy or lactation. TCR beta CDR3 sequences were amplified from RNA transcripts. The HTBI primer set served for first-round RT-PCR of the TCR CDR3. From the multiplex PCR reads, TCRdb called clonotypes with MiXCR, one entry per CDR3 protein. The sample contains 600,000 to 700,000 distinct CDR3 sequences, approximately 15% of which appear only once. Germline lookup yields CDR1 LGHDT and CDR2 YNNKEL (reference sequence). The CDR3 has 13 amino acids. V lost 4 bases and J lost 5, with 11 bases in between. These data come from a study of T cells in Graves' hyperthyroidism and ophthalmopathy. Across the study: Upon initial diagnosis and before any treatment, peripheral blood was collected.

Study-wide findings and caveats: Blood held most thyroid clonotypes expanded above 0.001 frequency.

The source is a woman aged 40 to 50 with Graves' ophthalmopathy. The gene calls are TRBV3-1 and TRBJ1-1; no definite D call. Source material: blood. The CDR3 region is CASSRTRGTEAFF. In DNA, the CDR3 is TGTGCCAGCAGCCGAACTCGGGGAACTGAAGCTTTCTTT.